What follows is one T cell receptor beta chain and its context. Per the original data handling: Reference gene primers were amplified, and this amplification served to estimate nucleated cell counts. Assay: immunoSEQ multiplex PCR; the TCRdb copy retains only in-frame clones and omits some. The DNA was the basis for D and trimming; V, J and clone size are from that table. The top ten hold 5% to 6.5% of the sample, which has fewer than 200,000 clones, approximately 90% seen once. These data come from a study of blood T cell repertoires in COVID-19. Study context: Acute and convalescent COVID-19 specimens originated in the United States, Italy and Spain. From T cells, B-cell-depleted T cells, or PBMCs came the material, which was cDNA or gDNA.

Trimming removed 4 bases from V and 4 bases from J, with 10 bases in between. The CDR3 extends over 13 amino acids. Germline V gene lookup returns CDR1 MNHNY and CDR2 SVGAGI (reference sequence). This rearrangement joins TRBV6-6 to TRBJ1-1; no firm D call. The TCR was taken from a man in his forties with active or convalescent COVID-19. Specimen: peripheral blood. CDR3 DNA sequence: TGTGCCAGCAGTTCATTAAGGAGCACTGAAGCTTTCTTT. It yields the protein CASSSLRSTEAFF.